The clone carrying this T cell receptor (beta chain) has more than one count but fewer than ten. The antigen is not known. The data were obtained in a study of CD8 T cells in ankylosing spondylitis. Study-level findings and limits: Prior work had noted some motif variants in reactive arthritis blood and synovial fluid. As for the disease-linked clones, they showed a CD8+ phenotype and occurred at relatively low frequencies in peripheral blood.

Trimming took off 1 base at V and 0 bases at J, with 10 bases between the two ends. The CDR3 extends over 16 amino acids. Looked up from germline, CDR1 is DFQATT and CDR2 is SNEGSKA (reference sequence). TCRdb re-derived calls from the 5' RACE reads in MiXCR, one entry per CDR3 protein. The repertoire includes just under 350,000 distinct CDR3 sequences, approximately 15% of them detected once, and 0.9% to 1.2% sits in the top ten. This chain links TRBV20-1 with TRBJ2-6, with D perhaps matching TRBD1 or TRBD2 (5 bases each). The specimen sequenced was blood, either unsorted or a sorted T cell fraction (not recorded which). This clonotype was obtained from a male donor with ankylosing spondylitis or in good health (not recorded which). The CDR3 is CSARGGGSSGANVLTF. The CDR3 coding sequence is TGCAGTGCTAGAGGTGGGGGTAGCTCTGGGGCCAACGTCCTGACTTTC.